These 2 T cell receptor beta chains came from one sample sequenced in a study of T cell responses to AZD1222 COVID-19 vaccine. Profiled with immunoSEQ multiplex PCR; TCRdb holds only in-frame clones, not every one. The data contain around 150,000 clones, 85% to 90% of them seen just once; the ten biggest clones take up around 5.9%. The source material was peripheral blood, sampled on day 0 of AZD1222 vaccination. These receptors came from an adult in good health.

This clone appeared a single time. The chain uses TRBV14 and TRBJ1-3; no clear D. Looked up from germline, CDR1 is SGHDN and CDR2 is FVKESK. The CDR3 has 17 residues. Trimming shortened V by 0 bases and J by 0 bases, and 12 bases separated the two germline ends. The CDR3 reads CASSQDGGRRSGNTIYF. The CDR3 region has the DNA TGTGCCAGCAGCCAAGATGGAGGACGCCGCTCTGGAAACACCATATATTTT.

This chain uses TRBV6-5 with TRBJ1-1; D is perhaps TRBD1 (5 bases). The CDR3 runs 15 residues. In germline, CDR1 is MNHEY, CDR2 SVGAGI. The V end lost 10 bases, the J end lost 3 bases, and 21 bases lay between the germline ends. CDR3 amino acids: CATKPGGNFHTEAFF. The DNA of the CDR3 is TGTGCCACCAAGCCGGGGGGGAACTTTCACACTGAAGCTTTCTTT.